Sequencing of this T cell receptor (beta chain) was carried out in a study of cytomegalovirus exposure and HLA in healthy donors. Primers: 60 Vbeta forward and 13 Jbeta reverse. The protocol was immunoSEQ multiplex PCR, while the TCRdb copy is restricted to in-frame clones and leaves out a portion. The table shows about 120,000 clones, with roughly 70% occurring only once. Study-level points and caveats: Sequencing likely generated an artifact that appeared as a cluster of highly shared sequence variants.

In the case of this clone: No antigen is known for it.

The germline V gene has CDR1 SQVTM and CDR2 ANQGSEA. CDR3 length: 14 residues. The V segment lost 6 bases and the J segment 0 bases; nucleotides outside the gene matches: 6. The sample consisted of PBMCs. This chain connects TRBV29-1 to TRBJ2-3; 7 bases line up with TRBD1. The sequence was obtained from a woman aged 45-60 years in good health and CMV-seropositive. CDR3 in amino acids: CSVRTGQSTDTQYF. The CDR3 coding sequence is TGCAGCGTGAGGACAGGCCAAAGCACAGATACGCAGTATTTT.